A selection of T cell receptor beta chains follows, all from one sample in a study of early T cells in non-severe SARS-CoV-2 infection. MiXCR, applied by TCRdb to the 5' RACE reads, yields one record per CDR3 protein. Altogether 51,000 or so distinct CDR3 sequences are present, roughly 11% being singletons, with the ten largest covering less than 15%. Material: whole blood. Source of these receptors: an adult who was a healthcare worker with PCR-confirmed SARS-CoV-2 infection or an uninfected control (not recorded which). CDR3s include the opening cysteine and the closing phenylalanine or tryptophan. The D gene is left open where the match is weak. Some rows have no size entry. The others give once, few or many, or a class for an expanded clone.

>few|TRBV5-1|TRBJ2-7|.
CASSSDSVLDEQYF
TGCGCCAGCAGTTCAGACAGTGTCCTAGACGAGCAGTACTTC
>.|TRBV7-9|TRBJ2-7|.
CASSPNREEQYF
TGTGCCAGCAGCCCGAACCGTGAGGAGCAGTACTTC
>many|TRBV7-9|TRBJ2-7|.
CASSFGGRPDEQYF
TGTGCCAGCAGCTTCGGAGGACGCCCCGACGAGCAGTACTTC
>many|TRBV5-1|TRBJ2-1|.
CASSVPGGLDTRRQFF
TGCGCCAGCAGTGTTCCAGGAGGATTGGATACGCGTAGGCAGTTCTTC
>many|TRBV11-2|TRBJ1-1|TRBD1
CASSLVGTGGTEAFF
TGTGCCAGCAGCTTAGTCGGCACAGGGGGCACTGAAGCTTTCTTT
>few|TRBV3-1|TRBJ2-2|.
CASRAGTGELFF
TGTGCCAGCAGGGCCGGCACCGGGGAGCTGTTTTTT
>.|TRBV11-2|TRBJ2-7|TRBD2
CASSRTFLGLAGSDEQYF
TGTGCCAGCAGCAGAACGTTCCTGGGGCTAGCGGGATCGGACGAGCAGTACTTC
>many|TRBV13|TRBJ2-1|TRBD2
CASSLGRLAGGYEQFF
TGTGCCAGCAGCTTAGGCCGACTAGCGGGGGGTTATGAGCAGTTCTTC
>.|TRBV7-9|TRBJ2-1|.
CASSLAVYNEQFF
TGTGCCAGCAGCTTAGCGGTTTACAATGAGCAGTTCTTC
>many|TRBV5-8|TRBJ2-3|TRBD2
CASSRGAGGLFTDTQYF
TGTGCCAGCAGCCGGGGAGCGGGGGGACTATTCACAGATACGCAGTATTTT
>few|TRBV7-9|TRBJ2-1|.
CASSFDTDWDFF
TGTGCCAGCAGCTTTGATACGGATTGGGACTTCTTC
>many|TRBV5-1|TRBJ2-3|.
CASSYGGSLADTQYF
TGCGCCAGCAGCTACGGGGGATCTTTGGCAGATACGCAGTATTTT
>many|TRBV5-6|TRBJ2-7|.
CASSLGLPYEQYF
TGTGCCAGCAGCTTGGGACTCCCCTACGAGCAGTACTTC
>.|TRBV28|TRBJ1-1|.
CASSLSGGFAFF
TGTGCCAGCAGTTTATCCGGGGGGTTTGCTTTCTTT
>many|TRBV7-9|TRBJ2-7|TRBD2
CASSSLLANYEQYF
TGTGCCAGCAGCTCCCTACTAGCGAACTACGAGCAGTACTTC
>many|TRBV7-3|TRBJ2-2|.
CASSLGRGELFF
TGTGCCAGCAGCTTAGGAAGGGGGGAGCTGTTTTTT
>.|TRBV29-1|TRBJ1-2|TRBD1
CSVANQGTANYGYTF
TGCAGCGTTGCCAACCAGGGGACAGCGAACTATGGCTACACCTTC
>few|TRBV6-5|TRBJ2-1|TRBD2
CVSSRPGLEAQEQFF
TGTGTCAGCAGCCGCCCGGGACTAGAAGCTCAGGAGCAGTTCTTC
>.|TRBV18|TRBJ2-3|.
CASSPPSTDTQYF
TGTGCCAGCTCACCCCCTAGCACAGATACGCAGTATTTT
>many|TRBV5-1|TRBJ1-4|.
CASSLVTGSNEKLFF
TGCGCCAGCAGCTTGGTAACAGGGAGTAATGAAAAACTGTTTTTT
>.|TRBV27|TRBJ2-7|.
CASSFYGDSYEQYF
TGTGCCAGCAGTTTTTACGGTGACTCCTACGAGCAGTACTTC
>many|TRBV20-1|TRBJ2-7|.
CSATHYGVAYF
TGCAGTGCTACGCACTATGGAGTCGCGTACTTC
>few|TRBV2|TRBJ1-5|.
CASSEKAGDYSNQPQHF
TGTGCCAGCAGTGAGAAGGCCGGGGACTATAGCAATCAGCCCCAGCATTTT
>many|TRBV7-9|TRBJ2-3|.
CASKRRASSTDTQYF
TGTGCCAGTAAAAGAAGGGCCAGCTCCACAGATACGCAGTATTTT
>many|TRBV11-2|TRBJ2-1|.
CASSPSLSGPNNEQFF
TGTGCCAGCAGCCCTTCCCTCTCGGGACCAAACAATGAGCAGTTCTTC
>many|TRBV18|TRBJ2-7|TRBD2
CASSPPTSGVLKEQYF
TGTGCCAGCTCACCACCGACTAGCGGGGTTTTGAAGGAGCAGTACTTC
>few|TRBV9|TRBJ2-1|.
CASSSRHVVSEQFF
TGTGCCAGCAGCTCCCGCCACGTGGTTAGTGAGCAGTTCTTC
>.|TRBV7-2|TRBJ2-3|TRBD1
CASSPTGKDTQYF
TGTGCCAGCAGCCCGACAGGGAAAGATACGCAGTATTTT
>few|TRBV28|TRBJ2-7|.
CASRRKGPVEQYF
TGTGCCAGCAGACGCAAAGGGCCGGTGGAGCAGTACTTC
>few|TRBV11-3|TRBJ2-1|TRBD1
CASSPRTGYNEQFF
TGTGCCAGCAGCCCTCGGACAGGGTACAATGAGCAGTTCTTC
>many|TRBV6-1|TRBJ1-1|.
CASRRNEAFF
TGTGCCAGCCGTCGGAATGAAGCTTTCTTT
>many|TRBV7-2|TRBJ1-1|TRBD1
CASSRAGTANTEAFF
TGTGCCAGCAGCCGGGCCGGGACAGCGAACACTGAAGCTTTCTTT
>many|TRBV5-1|TRBJ1-5|.
CASSLGADQPQHF
TGCGCCAGCAGCTTGGGAGCTGATCAGCCCCAGCATTTT
>many|TRBV12-3/TRBV12-4|TRBJ2-5|.
CASSFYSVSRYQETQYF
TGTGCCAGCAGTTTTTACAGCGTAAGCAGGTACCAAGAGACCCAGTACTTC
>many|TRBV5-6|TRBJ1-2|.
CASSLVDKPYGYTF
TGTGCCAGCAGCTTGGTGGACAAGCCCTATGGCTACACCTTC
>few|TRBV9|TRBJ2-2|TRBD2
CASSRSSGGPHTGELFF
TGTGCCAGCAGCCGCTCTAGCGGGGGGCCCCACACCGGGGAGCTGTTTTTT
>.|TRBV7-2|TRBJ2-3|TRBD2
CASSLRRASGGALTDTQYF
TGTGCCAGCAGCTTAAGAAGGGCTAGCGGGGGGGCCTTGACAGATACGCAGTATTTT
>few|TRBV4-3|TRBJ1-6|.
CASSQGDSYNSPLHF
TGCGCCAGCAGCCAAGGGGACTCCTATAATTCACCCCTCCACTTT
>few|TRBV12-3/TRBV12-4|TRBJ2-7|.
CASSLGLEVDEQYF
TGTGCCAGCAGTTTAGGGCTGGAGGTGGACGAGCAGTACTTC
>few|TRBV7-2|TRBJ2-1|.
CASSLSSYNEQFF
TGTGCCAGCAGCTTAAGCTCCTACAATGAGCAGTTCTTC
>.|TRBV29-1|TRBJ2-5|.
CSVPPPGSGETQYF
TGCAGCGTTCCCCCCCCTGGGAGTGGAGAGACCCAGTACTTC
>many|TRBV3-2|TRBJ2-7|.
CARKLATTKPEQYF
TGTGCCAGGAAACTAGCGACTACGAAACCCGAGCAGTACTTC
>many|TRBV25-1|TRBJ2-7|.
CASRDGPPRYEQYF
TGTGCCAGCAGGGATGGACCACCCCGCTACGAGCAGTACTTC